This TCR beta chain was sequenced during a study of blood T cell repertoires in COVID-19. Study details: Acute and convalescent COVID-19 samples came from the United States, Italy and Spain. PBMCs, B-cell-depleted T cells, or T cells were the source of the cDNA or gDNA that made up the material.

Original handling: Reference gene primer amplification gave nucleated cell count estimates. This table comes from immunoSEQ multiplex PCR, and its TCRdb copy is limited to in-frame clones, with some not included. The V and J calls and clone size are taken from that table; D and trimming were inferred from the DNA. The table shows 35,000 to 45,000 clones, with 78% occurring only once. The CDR3 spans 16 residues. The junction had 6 bases not matched to a gene; V was cut back by 5 bases and J by 0 bases. Germline CDR1 KGHDR, CDR2 SFDVKD. V is TRBV24-1 and J is TRBJ2-3; TRBD1 matches 8 bases. Material for sequencing was peripheral blood. The sequence was collected from a man aged 65 to 79 with acute or convalescent COVID-19. The CDR3 DNA reads TGTGCCACCAGTGTCGGGACAGGTCGAAGCACAGATACGCAGTATTTT. This encodes CATSVGTGRSTDTQYF.